This T cell receptor beta chain was documented in a study of shared clonotypes between healthy human individuals. Germline CDR1 and CDR2: SGHNT and YYREEE (reference sequence). V lost 4 bases and J 8 bases, leaving 15 bases between the germline ends. CDR3 length: 13 amino acids. The table came from immunoSEQ multiplex PCR; TCRdb's copy has only in-frame clones and leaves some out. The data contain over a million clones, roughly 74% of them singletons. The rearrangement links TRBV5-4 to TRBJ1-1; D is perhaps TRBD1 (5 bases). Sequenced: memory CD4+ T cells from PBMCs. Described subset: CD45RA-negative fraction. The TCR was taken from a young man in good health. Some clones in this sample may be carry-over from other donors' samples. This CDR3 reads CASSPLGTREAFF. The CDR3 bases are TGTGCCAGCAGCCCGTTGGGGACCCGGGAAGCTTTCTTT.